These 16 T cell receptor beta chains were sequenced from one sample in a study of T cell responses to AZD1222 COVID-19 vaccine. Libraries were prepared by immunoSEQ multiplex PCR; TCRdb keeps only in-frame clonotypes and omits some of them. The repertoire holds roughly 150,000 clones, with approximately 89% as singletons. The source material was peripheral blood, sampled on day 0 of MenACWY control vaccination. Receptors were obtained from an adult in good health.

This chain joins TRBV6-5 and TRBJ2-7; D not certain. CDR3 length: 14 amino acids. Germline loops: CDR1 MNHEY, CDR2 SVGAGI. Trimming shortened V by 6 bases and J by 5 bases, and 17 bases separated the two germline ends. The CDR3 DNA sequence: TGTGCCAGCAGCTCTGACGGACCCCTAGACGAGCAGTACTTC. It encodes CASSSDGPLDEQYF.

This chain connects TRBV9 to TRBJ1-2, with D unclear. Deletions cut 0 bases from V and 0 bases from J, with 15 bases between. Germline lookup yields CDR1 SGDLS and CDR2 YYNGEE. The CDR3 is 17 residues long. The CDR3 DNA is TGTGCCAGCAGCGTAGGGGCAGGCGGGAGAGCTAACTATGGCTACACCTTC. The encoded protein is CASSVGAGGRANYGYTF.

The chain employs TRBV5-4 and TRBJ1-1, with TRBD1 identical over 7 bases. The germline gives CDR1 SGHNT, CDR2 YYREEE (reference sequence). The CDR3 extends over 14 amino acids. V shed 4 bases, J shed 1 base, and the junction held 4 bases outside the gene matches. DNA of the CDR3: TGTGCCAGCAGCCCGACAGGGCAGAACACTGAAGCTTTCTTT. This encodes CASSPTGQNTEAFF. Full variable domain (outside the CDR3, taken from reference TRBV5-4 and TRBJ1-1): ETGVTQSPTHLIKTRGQQVTLRCSSQSGHNTVSWYQQALGQGPQFIFQYYREEENGRGNFPPRFSGLQFPNYSSELNVNALELDDSALYLCASSPTGQNTEAFFGQGTRLTVV.

The CDR3 spells CASSTGDGANYGYTF. CDR3 coding DNA: TGTGCCAGCAGCACGGGGGATGGGGCTAACTATGGCTACACCTTC. This chain uses TRBV11-3 with TRBJ1-2; weak D call: TRBD1 (5 bases). Germline CDR1 reads SGHNT; CDR2 reads YENEEA. The germline V and J ends were trimmed by 5 bases and 0 bases, with 13 bases remaining between them. The CDR3 contains 15 residues.

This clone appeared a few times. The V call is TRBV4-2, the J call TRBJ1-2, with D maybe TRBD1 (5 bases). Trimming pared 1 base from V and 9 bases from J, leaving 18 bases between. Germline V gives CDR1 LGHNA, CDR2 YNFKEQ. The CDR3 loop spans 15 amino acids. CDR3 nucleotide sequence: TGTGCCAGCAGCCAAGGGGACGGAACCCCTAATCGCTACACCTTC. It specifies CASSQGDGTPNRYTF.

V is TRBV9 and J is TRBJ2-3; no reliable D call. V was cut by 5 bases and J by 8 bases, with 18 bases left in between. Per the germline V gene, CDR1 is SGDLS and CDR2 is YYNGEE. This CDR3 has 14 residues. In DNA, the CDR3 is TGTGCCAGCAGTTCTCCTGGTCTGTTGGGTACGCAGTATTTT. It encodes CASSSPGLLGTQYF.

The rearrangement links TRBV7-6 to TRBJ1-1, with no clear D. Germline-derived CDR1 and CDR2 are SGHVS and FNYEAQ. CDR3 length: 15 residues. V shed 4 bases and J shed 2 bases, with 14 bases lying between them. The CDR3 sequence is CASSSRPTSNTEAFF. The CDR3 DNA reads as TGTGCCAGCAGCTCTCGACCAACCTCCAACACTGAAGCTTTCTTT.

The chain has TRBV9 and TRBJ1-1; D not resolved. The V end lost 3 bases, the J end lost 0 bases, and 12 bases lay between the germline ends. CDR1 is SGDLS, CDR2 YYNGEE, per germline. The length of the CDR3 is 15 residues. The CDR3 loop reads CASSGPRGMNTEAFF. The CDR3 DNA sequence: TGTGCCAGCAGCGGACCTCGGGGTATGAACACTGAAGCTTTCTTT.

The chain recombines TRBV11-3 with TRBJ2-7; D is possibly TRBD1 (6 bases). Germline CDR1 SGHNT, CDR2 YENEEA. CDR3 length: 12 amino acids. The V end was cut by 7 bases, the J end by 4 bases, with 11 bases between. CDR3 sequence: CASTQQGYEQYF. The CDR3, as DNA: TGTGCCAGCACCCAGCAGGGGTACGAGCAGTACTTC. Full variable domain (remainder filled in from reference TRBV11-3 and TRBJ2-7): EAGVVQSPRYKIIEKKQPVAFWCNPISGHNTLYWYLQNLGQGPELLIRYENEEAVDDSQLPKDRFSAERLKGVDSTLKIQPAELGDSAVYLCASTQQGYEQYFGPGTRLTVT.

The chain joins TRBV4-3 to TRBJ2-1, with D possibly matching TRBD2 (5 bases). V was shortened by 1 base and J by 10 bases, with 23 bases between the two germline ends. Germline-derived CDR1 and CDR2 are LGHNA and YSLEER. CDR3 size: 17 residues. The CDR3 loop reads CASSQVIIGLLPGEQFF. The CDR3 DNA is TGCGCCAGCAGCCAAGTCATCATTGGGTTACTACCGGGGGAGCAGTTCTTC.

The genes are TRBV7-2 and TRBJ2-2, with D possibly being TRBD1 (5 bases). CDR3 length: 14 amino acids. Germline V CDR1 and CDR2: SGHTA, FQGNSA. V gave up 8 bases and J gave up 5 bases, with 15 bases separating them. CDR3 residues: CASASGFWTGELFF. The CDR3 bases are TGTGCCAGCGCTTCAGGGTTTTGGACCGGGGAGCTGTTTTTT.

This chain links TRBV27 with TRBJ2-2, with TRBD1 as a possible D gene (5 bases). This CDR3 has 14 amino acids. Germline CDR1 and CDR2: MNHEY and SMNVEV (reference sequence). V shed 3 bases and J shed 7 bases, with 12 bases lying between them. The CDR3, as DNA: TGTGCCAGCAGTTTTTCATCAGGGTACGGGGAGCTGTTTTTT. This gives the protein CASSFSSGYGELFF.

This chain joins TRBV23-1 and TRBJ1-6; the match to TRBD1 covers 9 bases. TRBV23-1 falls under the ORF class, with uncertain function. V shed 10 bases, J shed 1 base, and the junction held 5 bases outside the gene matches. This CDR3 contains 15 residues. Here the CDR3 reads CATTGGGSYNSPLHF. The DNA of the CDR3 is TGCGCCACGACAGGGGGTGGTTCCTATAATTCACCCCTCCACTTT.

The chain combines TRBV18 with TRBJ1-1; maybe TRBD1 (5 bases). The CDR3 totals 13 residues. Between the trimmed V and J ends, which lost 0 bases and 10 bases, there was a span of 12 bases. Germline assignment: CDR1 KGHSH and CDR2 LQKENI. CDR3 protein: CASSPPRGDGAFF. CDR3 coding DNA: TGTGCCAGCTCACCACCGAGAGGGGACGGAGCTTTCTTT.

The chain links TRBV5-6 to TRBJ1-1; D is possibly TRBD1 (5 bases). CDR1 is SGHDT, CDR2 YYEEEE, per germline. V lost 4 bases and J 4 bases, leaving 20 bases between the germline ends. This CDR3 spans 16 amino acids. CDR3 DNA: TGTGCCAGCAGCCTAAGATCAGGGTTGAGGGGCACTGAAGCTTTCTTT. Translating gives CASSLRSGLRGTEAFF.

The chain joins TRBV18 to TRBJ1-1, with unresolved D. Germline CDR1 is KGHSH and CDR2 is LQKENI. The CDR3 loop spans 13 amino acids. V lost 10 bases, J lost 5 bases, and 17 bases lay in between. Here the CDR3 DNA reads TGTGCCACCCATGGGTTGGGCCGAACTGAAGCTTTCTTT. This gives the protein CATHGLGRTEAFF. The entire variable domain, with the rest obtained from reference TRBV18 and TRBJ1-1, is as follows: NAGVMQNPRHLVRRRGQEARLRCSPMKGHSHVYWYRQLPEEGLKFMVYLQKENIIDESGMPKERFSAEFPKEGPSILRIQQVVRGDSAAYFCATHGLGRTEAFFGQGTRLTVV.